Below are 9 T cell receptor beta chains sequenced from a single sample in a study of blood T cell repertoires in COVID-19. Assay: immunoSEQ multiplex PCR; the TCRdb copy retains only in-frame clones and omits some. The table includes about 180,000 clones, around 80% detected once. Sequencing was done on a sample of peripheral blood. The receptors were gathered from a human donor in a cohort sampled during active COVID-19.

The chain combines TRBV5-1 with TRBJ2-7, with no clear D. Trimming pared 5 bases from V and 3 bases from J, leaving 12 bases between. The CDR3 loop spans 13 amino acids. The germline gives CDR1 SGHRS, CDR2 YFSETQ. The CDR3 loop is CASSQKADYEQYF. CDR3 DNA sequence: TGCGCCAGCAGTCAGAAGGCGGACTACGAGCAGTACTTC. The full variable domain, its missing parts supplied by reference TRBV5-1 and TRBJ2-7, is KAGVTQTPRYLIKTRGQQVTLSCSPISGHRSVSWYQQTPGQGLQFLFEYFSETQRNKGNFPGRFSGRQFSNSRSEMNVSTLELGDSALYLCASSQKADYEQYFGPGTRLTVT.

The CDR3 protein is CASQAGQGAIEKLFF. CDR3 in DNA: TGCGCCAGTCAAGCGGGTCAGGGGGCGATTGAAAAACTGTTTTTT. This rearrangement joins TRBV5-1 to TRBJ1-4; TRBD1 matches 8 bases. Germline trimming cut 8 bases from V and 7 bases from J; bases unmatched to any gene: 13. Germline V lookup: CDR1 SGHRS, CDR2 YFSETQ. This CDR3 is 15 amino acids long.

The chain combines TRBV5-1 with TRBJ1-5, with D possibly TRBD1 on 5 matching bases. The CDR3 consists of 15 residues. CDR1 SGHRS and CDR2 YFSETQ come from the germline V gene. Trimming shortened V by 4 bases and J by 2 bases, and 13 bases separated the two germline ends. CDR3 residues: CASSRSGGGNQPQHF. CDR3 in DNA: TGCGCCAGCAGCCGGTCGGGGGGAGGCAATCAGCCCCAGCATTTT.

This clone came up a few times. This chain connects TRBV3-1 (or the pseudogene TRBV3-2) to TRBJ2-1; no clear D. The V end was cut by 2 bases, the J end by 7 bases, with 6 bases between. The CDR3 has 12 residues. The germline V gene encodes CDR1 LGHDT and CDR2 YNNKEL (reference sequence). The CDR3 protein is CASSQFQNEQFF. The CDR3 nucleotides read TGTGCCAGCAGCCAATTCCAGAATGAGCAGTTCTTC.

V gene TRBV25-1 combines with J gene TRBJ1-1; 9 positions agree with TRBD1. The ends lost 1 base at V and 6 bases at J; junction bases unmatched: 6. This CDR3 has 15 residues. CDR1 and CDR2 (germline): MGHDK, SYGVNS. The CDR3 region is CASSEWGTGMAEAFF. CDR3 coding DNA: TGTGCCAGCAGTGAATGGGGGACAGGGATGGCTGAAGCTTTCTTT.

The chain is built from TRBV18 and TRBJ2-7; 14 bases align to TRBD2. Trimming at V came to 3 bases and at J to 7 bases, leaving 2 bases not matched to a gene. Germline V CDR1 and CDR2: KGHSH, LQKENI. The CDR3 covers 14 residues. The CDR3: CASSPGLAGEEQYF. In DNA form, the CDR3 reads TGTGCCAGCTCACCGGGACTAGCGGGGGAAGAGCAGTACTTC. Complete variable domain (other parts from reference TRBV18 and TRBJ2-7): NAGVMQNPRHLVRRRGQEARLRCSPMKGHSHVYWYRQLPEEGLKFMVYLQKENIIDESGMPKERFSAEFPKEGPSILRIQQVVRGDSAAYFCASSPGLAGEEQYFGPGTRLTVT.

The count of this clone is one. V usage is TRBV5-6 and J usage is TRBJ2-7, with 7 positions matching TRBD1. Germline CDR1 reads SGHDT; CDR2 reads YYEEEE. The V segment lost 0 bases and the J segment 3 bases; nucleotides outside the gene matches: 3. CDR3 length equals 14 residues. For the CDR3, the DNA is TGTGCCAGCAGCTTGGGACAGGGTGGCTACGAGCAGTACTTC. Its protein product is CASSLGQGGYEQYF.

The chain uses TRBV27 and TRBJ2-1; 12 positions agree with TRBD2. The CDR3 loop spans 17 amino acids. The V segment lost 8 bases and the J segment 3 bases; nucleotides outside the gene matches: 11. Germline CDR1 and CDR2: MNHEY and SMNVEV (reference sequence). For the CDR3, the DNA is TGTGCCAGCGCACTAACACTAGCGGGGGGATTCTACAATGAGCAGTTCTTC. Amino acids: CASALTLAGGFYNEQFF.

A remark on this clone: Other DNA sequences of this sample code for an identical CDR3. The J gene is TRBJ1-2, the V gene TRBV5-1, with D possibly matching TRBD1 (6 bases). V dropped 4 bases and J dropped 4 bases, with 11 bases sitting between them. Germline V CDR1 and CDR2: SGHRS, YFSETQ. CDR3 length equals 13 residues. CDR3 sequence reads: CASSLDSSYGYTF. Written as DNA, the CDR3 is TGCGCCAGCAGCCTGGACAGTAGCTATGGCTACACCTTC.